These T cell receptor beta chains were read from a single sample in a study of identical twins. TCRdb called the 5' RACE reads again in MiXCR, with one record for every CDR3 protein. The table includes 400,000 to 600,000 distinct CDR3 sequences, around 20% detected once. This sample was also put to use in a study of yellow fever vaccine responses in identical twins.

The sequenced material came from CD4+ T cells sorted from blood. These receptors were obtained from a woman between 18 and 29 years old in good health. Each CDR3 is given with its conserved first and last residue. The D gene is left open where the match is weak. Expanded clones are given a class, and other clones once, few, many or no size at all.

J | size | V | D | CDR3 | DNA
TRBJ2-7 | once | TRBV12-3/TRBV12-4 | - | CASSLARVFSYEQYF | TGTGCCAGCAGTTTAGCGCGGGTCTTTTCCTACGAGCAGTACTTC
TRBJ2-5 | many | TRBV7-6 | TRBD2 | CASSPIAGGSWSQETQYF | TGTGCCAGCAGCCCCATAGCGGGAGGCTCCTGGTCTCAAGAGACCCAGTACTTC
TRBJ2-1 | few | TRBV2 | TRBD1 | CASSYAGTGGPRNEQFF | TGTGCCAGCAGTTATGCCGGGACAGGGGGCCCCCGGAATGAGCAGTTCTTC
TRBJ2-5 | few | TRBV4-1 | - | CASSLAPRKQGGETQYF | TGCGCCAGCAGCCTCGCCCCTAGAAAACAGGGAGGAGAGACCCAGTACTTC
TRBJ1-1 | - | TRBV14 | - | CASSRVRYQNTEAFF | TGTGCCAGCAGCCGCGTTCGGTACCAGAACACTGAAGCTTTCTTT
TRBJ2-1 | few | TRBV20-1 | - | CSARADFVEQFF | TGCAGTGCTAGAGCGGACTTCGTTGAGCAGTTCTTC
TRBJ2-1 | - | TRBV27 | - | CASSYRRGSFHNEQFF | TGTGCCAGCAGTTACCGGAGGGGAAGTTTCCACAATGAGCAGTTCTTC
TRBJ1-1 | - | TRBV7-9 | TRBD1 | CASSLRQGGTEAFF | TGTGCCAGCAGCTTGAGACAGGGCGGAACTGAAGCTTTCTTT
TRBJ2-1 | many | TRBV6-1 | - | CASRLGQNNEQFF | TGTGCCAGCAGACTTGGACAGAACAATGAGCAGTTCTTC
TRBJ2-3 | few | TRBV10-2 | - | CASSESKAQRRTDTQYF | TGCGCCAGCAGTGAGTCGAAGGCCCAGCGCCGCACAGATACGCAGTATTTT
TRBJ2-5 | - | TRBV5-1 | TRBD2 | CASSLSGRVQETQYF | TGCGCCAGCAGCTTGAGCGGGAGGGTACAAGAGACCCAGTACTTC
TRBJ2-7 | - | TRBV5-1 | - | CASSLGRNEQYF | TGCGCCAGCAGCTTGGGGCGGAACGAGCAGTACTTC
TRBJ1-1 | - | TRBV19 | - | CAATGRMNTEAFF | TGTGCCGCTACGGGCAGGATGAACACTGAAGCTTTCTTT
TRBJ2-7 | few | TRBV10-3 | - | CAISPGDEQYF | TGTGCCATCAGTCCAGGGGACGAGCAGTACTTC
TRBJ2-5 | few | TRBV5-5 | - | CASSLARGASETQYF | TGTGCCAGCAGCTTGGCCCGTGGGGCGAGCGAGACCCAGTACTTC
TRBJ2-3 | few | TRBV3-1 | TRBD2 | CASSQPTSGGSTDTQYF | TGTGCCAGCAGCCAACCCACTAGCGGGGGGAGCACAGATACGCAGTATTTT
TRBJ2-5 | few | TRBV7-2 | - | CASSLEGWGTQYF | TGTGCCAGCAGCTTAGAGGGCTGGGGGACCCAGTACTTC
TRBJ2-3 | - | TRBV5-4 | - | CASSPPGWGGLTDTQYF | TGTGCCAGCAGCCCCCCCGGGTGGGGGGGCCTGACAGATACGCAGTATTTT
TRBJ2-1 | - | TRBV7-8 | TRBD2 | CASSFSRTSGANEQFF | TGTGCCAGCAGCTTTAGCCGGACTAGCGGGGCAAATGAGCAGTTCTTC
TRBJ2-2 | - | TRBV6-4 | TRBD2 | CASSVWAGDTGELFF | TGTGCCAGCAGTGTTTGGGCGGGGGACACCGGGGAGCTGTTTTTT
TRBJ1-2 | - | TRBV6-5 | TRBD1 | CASSYSTGGYGYTF | TGTGCCAGCAGTTACTCGACAGGGGGCTATGGCTACACCTTC
TRBJ2-1 | few | TRBV10-3 | - | CAMGAAGRSYNEQFF | TGTGCCATGGGGGCAGCGGGCCGATCCTACAATGAGCAGTTCTTC